These T cell receptor beta chains were read from a single sample in a study of T-cell reconstitution after alpha-beta-depleted transplantation in children. TCRdb itself ran the PCR reads through MiXCR, one entry per CDR3 protein. The table lists about 900,000 distinct CDR3 sequences, about 29% of them singletons. Sample: PBMCs, mostly from graft donor cells, taken 360 days after TCRalphabeta/CD19-depleted stem cell transplant. These receptors all stem from a boy under three years old who had a stem cell transplant for SCID, so the T cells may come from the graft donor. Each CDR3 is given with its conserved first and last residue. D genes are given only for firm matches. Expanded clones get a size class; other rows say once, few or many, or leave the size out.

abundance | j_gene | v_gene | d_gene | CDR3nt | CDR3aa
. | TRBJ2-5 | TRBV20-1 | TRBD1 | TGCAGTGGTGCCGCGACAGGGAGAGAGACCCAGTACTTC | CSGAATGRETQYF
few | TRBJ2-3 | TRBV27 | . | TGTGCCAGCAGTCGCGGGACTGCAGATACGCAGTATTTT | CASSRGTADTQYF
. | TRBJ2-7 | TRBV11-1 | TRBD1 | TGTGCCAGCAGCTTAGATATTTCAAACGTTCCGACAGGGCCCTACGAGCAGTACTTC | CASSLDISNVPTGPYEQYF
few | TRBJ1-4 | TRBV5-6 | TRBD1 | TGTGCCAGCAGCTGGAGGGACAGGGGCGACGAAAAACTGTTTTTT | CASSWRDRGDEKLFF
few | TRBJ1-1 | TRBV12-3/TRBV12-4 | . | TGTGCCAGCAGTTTGTCGGGGGGTCCGCTAGCTGAAGCTTTCTTT | CASSLSGGPLAEAFF
. | TRBJ1-6 | TRBV7-2 | TRBD1 | TGTGCCAGCAGTTTGGACAGGGTCCGTTCACCCCTCCACTTT | CASSLDRVRSPLHF
. | TRBJ1-1 | TRBV5-1 | TRBD1 | TGCGCCAGCAGCTTGGCGACAGGGGAGAAGGGTACGAACACTGAAGCTTTCTTT | CASSLATGEKGTNTEAFF
once | TRBJ1-2 | TRBV28 | . | TGTGCCAGCAGTGCCGCGGATGGGGGCTACACCTTC | CASSAADGGYTF
. | TRBJ2-7 | TRBV9 | . | TGTGCCAGCAGCGTAGGGTCTTTCGGCTCCTACGAGCAGTACTTC | CASSVGSFGSYEQYF
. | TRBJ2-1 | TRBV20-1 | . | TGCAGTGCTAGATTTGGCAGCGGGCCCTACAATGAGCAGTTCTTC | CSARFGSGPYNEQFF
. | TRBJ1-4 | TRBV5-1 | . | TGCGCCAGCAGCCCCCGGACGGGAATTAATGAAAAACTGTTTTTT | CASSPRTGINEKLFF
few | TRBJ2-1 | TRBV27 | TRBD2 | TGTGCCAGCAGAGGGACTAGCGACTACAATGAGCAGTTCTTC | CASRGTSDYNEQFF
. | TRBJ2-2 | TRBV5-1 | . | TGCGCCAGCAGCTGGGTAGCGGTGAACACCGGGGAGCTGTTCTTT | CASSWVAVNTGELFF
. | TRBJ1-5 | TRBV5-1 | . | TGCGCCAGCAGCCAAGATCACAGAGATAGCAATCAGCCCCAGCATTTT | CASSQDHRDSNQPQHF
. | TRBJ1-4 | TRBV6-1 | TRBD1 | TGTGCCAGCAGCCGGGACAGGGGTGAAAAACTGTTTTTT | CASSRDRGEKLFF
. | TRBJ1-5 | TRBV12-3/TRBV12-4 | . | TGTGCCAGCAGTCCTCAGAATCAGCCCCAGCATTTT | CASSPQNQPQHF
few | TRBJ2-3 | TRBV28 | . | TGTGCCAGCAGTTTACACAGGGTCATCACAGATACGCAGTATTTT | CASSLHRVITDTQYF
. | TRBJ2-7 | TRBV12-3/TRBV12-4 | TRBD1 | TGTGCCAGCAGTGACAGGGGAGGTATCTACGAGCAGTACTTC | CASSDRGGIYEQYF
. | TRBJ2-5 | TRBV4-2 | . | TGTGCCAGCAGTAATTGGAGAGGGTTGGAGACCCAGTACTTC | CASSNWRGLETQYF
. | TRBJ2-3 | TRBV11-2 | . | TGTGCCAGCAGCCCCAGCAGGAGGTACATAGATACGCAGTATTTT | CASSPSRRYIDTQYF
. | TRBJ2-5 | TRBV5-1 | TRBD2 | TGCGCCAGCAGCCCCCCTGGGACTAGCGGCGAGACCCAGTACTTC | CASSPPGTSGETQYF
few | TRBJ1-1 | TRBV20-1 | . | TGCAGTGCTCTTCATCCTGGGCTTGAAGCTTTCTTT | CSALHPGLEAFF
few | TRBJ2-2 | TRBV5-1 | TRBD2 | TGCGCCAGCAGCTTCCAGTTCGCGGGCGGGGGGCCCACCGGGGAGCTGTTTTTT | CASSFQFAGGGPTGELFF
. | TRBJ1-1 | TRBV12-3/TRBV12-4 | . | TGTGCCAGCAGAGAGAGAGCGGGACCGAGGAACACTGAAGCTTTCTTT | CASRERAGPRNTEAFF
few | TRBJ1-5 | TRBV7-9 | TRBD1 | TGTGCCAGCAGCTCCGGGACAGGGGTTCAGCCCCAGCATTTT | CASSSGTGVQPQHF
. | TRBJ2-4 | TRBV24-1 | . | TGTGCCACCAGTGCGGCCGACCTCACAAACATTCAGTACTTC | CATSAADLTNIQYF
. | TRBJ2-7 | TRBV28 | TRBD1 | TGTGCCAGCAGTTACGAAAGGACAGGGAAGCACGAGCAGTACTTC | CASSYERTGKHEQYF
. | TRBJ2-5 | TRBV12-3/TRBV12-4 | . | TGTGCCAGCAGAAGACAATTCCAAGAGACCCAGTACTTC | CASRRQFQETQYF
. | TRBJ2-2 | TRBV4-3 | . | TGCGCCAGCAGCCCGGAGGCCGGGGAGCTGTTTTTT | CASSPEAGELFF
. | TRBJ1-5 | TRBV4-1 | TRBD1 | TGCGCCAGCAGCCTTGGGGGGACAGCCTATCAGCCCCAGCATTTT | CASSLGGTAYQPQHF
. | TRBJ1-2 | TRBV14 | . | TGTGCCAGCAGCCAAGAAGGAGGCGGTCCCTATGGCTACACCTTC | CASSQEGGGPYGYTF
. | TRBJ2-1 | TRBV7-3 | . | TGTGCCAGCAGCTTAAGTGGCGCGCTGGGGGGTATCAATGAGCAGTTCTTC | CASSLSGALGGINEQFF
. | TRBJ2-7 | TRBV6-2/TRBV6-3 | . | TGTGCCAGCACCGGGACCCTAAGGTACGAGCAGTACTTC | CASTGTLRYEQYF
. | TRBJ1-1 | TRBV20-1 | . | TGCAGTGCCCGGACGGACATCATGGCAGCTTTCTTT | CSARTDIMAAFF
once | TRBJ2-7 | TRBV5-5 | TRBD2 | TGTGCCAGCAGCTTGGGGACTAGCGTTGTTGCCTACGAGCAGTACTTC | CASSLGTSVVAYEQYF
. | TRBJ1-1 | TRBV5-1 | . | TGCGCCAGCAGCTCTCAGATTGCCGACCTGAGCACTGAAGCTTTCTTT | CASSSQIADLSTEAFF
. | TRBJ2-7 | TRBV9 | TRBD1 | TGTGCCAGCAGCGGGGGACAGGGGGCCGCCTACGAGCAGTACTTC | CASSGGQGAAYEQYF
many | TRBJ2-2 | TRBV5-4 | . | TGTGCCAGCAGCTTCTACGGGGGGCGGAACACCGGGGAGCTGTTTTTT | CASSFYGGRNTGELFF
. | TRBJ1-6 | TRBV6-2/TRBV6-3 | . | TGTGCCAGCAGTGTGACTCAAGATTCACCCCTCCACTTT | CASSVTQDSPLHF
. | TRBJ2-7 | TRBV12-3/TRBV12-4 | . | TGTGCCAGCAGTTTAATGGGGGGCGACGAGCAGTACTTC | CASSLMGGDEQYF
few | TRBJ2-1 | TRBV7-2 | . | TGTGCCAGCAGCTTAGTAACTAGCTCCTACAATGAGCAGTTCTTC | CASSLVTSSYNEQFF
few | TRBJ1-1 | TRBV5-1 | TRBD1 | TGCGCCAGCACCGCTACGGGACAGGGAAGGAACACTGAAGCTTTCTTT | CASTATGQGRNTEAFF
. | TRBJ1-4 | TRBV4-1 | . | TGCGCCAGCAGCCAAGACCCAGGACGGACCCTTAATGAAAAACTGTTTTTT | CASSQDPGRTLNEKLFF